What follows is one T cell receptor (beta chain) and its context. Its antigen is not identified. A much more abundant neighbour one base away suggests this may be a read error. Amplifying from RNA transcripts, the study obtained TCR beta CDR3 regions. Following a first-round RT-PCR that used HTBI primers, a second-round multiplex PCR was carried out. Via MiXCR, TCRdb re-called the multiplex PCR reads, giving one row per CDR3 protein. The sample shows about 40,000 distinct CDR3 sequences, under 65% of them seen only once. The source of the sample is a study of Graves' ophthalmopathy and Graves' hyperthyroidism. Study context: Prior to any treatment, peripheral blood was collected at the time of initial diagnosis. Notes on the study in general: Most clonotypes expanded in thyroid above 0.001 frequency were present in blood too.

This CDR3 comprises 13 residues. From germline, CDR1 is MDHEN and CDR2 SYDVKM. Sampling approximately 10 ml of fresh peripheral blood provided the PBMCs. J is TRBJ2-3 and V is TRBV28; tentatively, D is TRBD1 (7 bases). The sequenced material came from peripheral blood. This receptor was identified in an adult man with Graves' ophthalmopathy. CDR3 amino acids: CASGGIRADMQYF. The CDR3 DNA follows: TGTGCCTCAGGGGGGATTCGGGCAGATATGCAGTATTTT.